One sample yielded the 26 T cell receptor beta chains listed below, sequenced in a study of shared T cell receptors in the human thymus. The data were produced by immunoSEQ multiplex PCR, yet TCRdb's version contains in-frame clones alone and is incomplete. This sample has about 660,000 clones, with 80% to 90% found just once. The data were also submitted as part of a second study, on human thymus T cells.

Input material: thymocytes. Receptor source: a boy under two years old with a congenital heart defect.

J is TRBJ2-5 and V is TRBV7-2; perhaps TRBD1 as D (5 bases). This CDR3 spans 14 amino acids. V was clipped by 0 bases and J by 5 bases, with 10 bases between them. Germline V lookup: CDR1 SGHTA, CDR2 FQGNSA. The CDR3 sequence is CASSLAGQAETQYF. The CDR3 DNA reads TGTGCCAGCAGCTTAGCGGGGCAGGCGGAGACCCAGTACTTC.

The chain uses TRBV28 and TRBJ2-7; a possible D gene is TRBD2 (7 bases). V was trimmed by 6 bases and J by 4 bases, leaving 28 bases between them. CDR1 and CDR2 (germline): MDHEN, SYDVKM. The CDR3 is 18 amino acids. Here the CDR3 reads CASSLTGGTGARGYEQYF. As DNA, the CDR3 is TGTGCCAGCAGCCTAACCGGGGGGACGGGGGCTCGAGGGTACGAGCAGTACTTC.

This sequence joins TRBV15 and TRBJ2-7; 12 bases fit TRBD2. The CDR3 spans 19 residues. V shed 0 bases, J shed 4 bases, and the junction held 13 bases outside the gene matches. CDR1 and CDR2 from the germline V gene are LNHNV and YYDKDF (reference sequence). This CDR3 is CATSRERTSGTGSRYEQYF. Written as DNA, the CDR3 is TGTGCCACCAGCAGAGAGAGGACTAGCGGGACGGGAAGCCGGTACGAGCAGTACTTC.

The V and J genes are TRBV25-1 and TRBJ2-7, with 8 bases that match TRBD1. There are 18 residues in the CDR3. The V and J ends lost 4 bases and 5 bases, in that order; junction bases with no gene match: 19. Germline-derived CDR1 and CDR2 are MGHDK and SYGVNS. The CDR3 here is CASSGAEGQALGMDEQYF. The CDR3 DNA is TGTGCCAGCAGTGGGGCCGAGGGACAGGCCCTGGGTATGGACGAGCAGTACTTC.

The chain combines TRBV28 with TRBJ1-1, with D possibly matching TRBD1 (5 bases). Germline lookup yields CDR1 MDHEN and CDR2 SYDVKM. The CDR3 sequence is 16 residues long. The V and J ends lost 1 base and 0 bases respectively, with 12 bases between them. As DNA, the CDR3 is TGTGCCAGCAGTTTATTCAGGGCCTTTATGAACACTGAAGCTTTCTTT. It encodes CASSLFRAFMNTEAFF.

The chain carries TRBV6-5 and TRBJ2-7; 9 positions agree with TRBD1. There are 15 residues in the CDR3. V trimming: 6 bases; J trimming: 2 bases; junction bases outside the gene matches: 8. Germline V gene sequence: CDR1 MNHEY, CDR2 SVGAGI. The CDR3 sequence is CASRGDRDGAYEQYF. CDR3 bases: TGTGCCAGCAGGGGGGACAGGGATGGGGCCTACGAGCAGTACTTC.

The chain combines TRBV2 with TRBJ2-7, with TRBD2 matching 11 bases. The CDR3 extends over 15 amino acids. The ends lost 10 bases at V and 0 bases at J; junction bases unmatched: 8. Germline V gene lookup returns CDR1 SNHLY and CDR2 FYNNEI. CDR3 sequence: CATLFLAGGSYEQYF. For the CDR3, the DNA is TGTGCCACCCTGTTCCTAGCGGGGGGCTCCTACGAGCAGTACTTC.

J is TRBJ2-7 and V is TRBV10-1, with 12 nucleotides matching TRBD2. After removal of 11 bases from V and 4 bases from J, the junction contained 6 bases not matched to a gene. CDR3 length equals 13 residues. Germline values: CDR1 WNHNN, CDR2 SYGVQD (reference sequence). The CDR3 DNA reads TGCGCCGAAACTAGCGGGAGGTCGTACGAGCAGTACTTC. Amino acid sequence: CAETSGRSYEQYF.

This chain uses TRBV9 with TRBJ2-3; D is unclear. In germline, CDR1 is SGDLS, CDR2 YYNGEE. The CDR3 spans 13 residues. V was pared by 6 bases and J by 9 bases, with 17 bases between. The CDR3 DNA is TGTGCCAGCACCCAGACCCCTAGTTCGACGCAGTATTTT. Encoded protein: CASTQTPSSTQYF.

This clone was observed a few times. The genes are TRBV6-6 and TRBJ1-3; maybe TRBD1 (5 bases). Looked up from germline, CDR1 is MNHNY and CDR2 is SVGAGI (reference sequence). Trimming stripped 2 bases from V and 11 bases from J, with 10 bases between. CDR3 length equals 12 residues. In nucleotides, the CDR3 is TGTGCCAGCAGTTACGGGGCAGGCCCCATATATTTT. Amino acid sequence: CASSYGAGPIYF.

The chain employs TRBV29-1 and TRBJ2-5, with a possible D match to TRBD2 (6 bases). The V and J ends lost 7 bases and 3 bases respectively, with 24 bases between them. There are 16 residues in the CDR3. The germline gives CDR1 SQVTM, CDR2 ANQGSEA. The CDR3 nucleotides read TGCAGCGATCGACTAGTCGGCCCCTCCTATAAAGAGACCCAGTACTTC. Translated: CSDRLVGPSYKETQYF.

V usage is TRBV7-2 and J usage is TRBJ2-3; possible D gene TRBD2, 7 bases. V was clipped by 6 bases and J by 1 base, with 17 bases between them. CDR3 length: 16 amino acids. Germline CDR1 is SGHTA and CDR2 is FQGNSA. The DNA for the CDR3 is TGTGCCAGCAGGTATAGGGGGAGGGACCGCACAGATACGCAGTATTTT. Translated: CASRYRGRDRTDTQYF.

V is TRBV30 and J is TRBJ1-6, with D tentatively TRBD1 (5 bases). V lost 1 base and J 5 bases, leaving 18 bases between the germline ends. Germline V lookup: CDR1 GTSNPN, CDR2 SVGIG (reference sequence). This CDR3 comprises 17 residues. CDR3 sequence (DNA): TGTGCCTGGAGTGGAAAAGACAGTTCGAGAAATAATTCACCCCTCCACTTT. This gives the protein CAWSGKDSSRNNSPLHF.

The chain is built from TRBV4-2 and TRBJ2-2; TRBD2 matches at 11 bases. The germline V gene encodes CDR1 LGHNA and CDR2 YNFKEQ. The trim removed 0 bases at V and 5 bases at J, leaving 17 bases unmatched. The CDR3 length is 21 residues. CDR3 loop: CASSQDGGSGGADPLTGELFF. As DNA, the CDR3 is TGTGCCAGCAGCCAAGACGGAGGTAGCGGGGGGGCGGATCCCCTTACCGGGGAGCTGTTTTTT.

J is TRBJ2-3 and V is TRBV5-1; D is perhaps TRBD1 (6 bases). From germline, CDR1 is SGHRS and CDR2 YFSETQ. This CDR3 has 16 residues. V gave up 4 bases and J gave up 1 base, with 16 bases separating them. CDR3 in amino acids: CASSPSRQDRTDTQYF. CDR3 nucleotide sequence: TGCGCCAGCAGCCCGTCACGACAGGATCGCACAGATACGCAGTATTTT.

This clone was detected only once. The chain combines TRBV19 with TRBJ1-1; D possibly corresponds to TRBD1 (5 bases). Germline CDR1 is LNHDA and CDR2 is SQIVND (reference sequence). The CDR3 has 16 amino acids. V shed 8 bases and J shed 0 bases, with 19 bases lying between them. The CDR3 loop reads CASRAGQRELNTEAFF. CDR3 sequence (DNA): TGTGCCAGTCGAGCGGGGCAGAGGGAACTGAACACTGAAGCTTTCTTT.

The chain carries TRBV7-9 and TRBJ1-3; TRBD1 might be the D (5 bases). Germline CDR1 reads SEHNR; CDR2 reads FQNEAQ (reference sequence). The CDR3 has 16 amino acids. The V end lost 1 base, the J end lost 0 bases, and 10 bases lay between the germline ends. The CDR3 reads CASSLVRGNSGNTIYF. CDR3 nucleotides: TGTGCCAGCAGCTTAGTAAGGGGAAACTCTGGAAACACCATATATTTT.

This clone was recorded once. V and J are TRBV10-1 and TRBJ1-2, with TRBD1 as a possible D gene (5 bases). The germline gives CDR1 WNHNN, CDR2 SYGVQD (reference sequence). Trimming took off 7 bases at V and 0 bases at J, with 9 bases between the two ends. The CDR3 is 13 residues long. CDR3: CASNDSPNYGYTF. Here the CDR3 DNA reads TGCGCCAGCAACGACAGCCCTAACTATGGCTACACCTTC.

The chain combines TRBV2 with TRBJ1-1, with a possible D match to TRBD1 (6 bases). V lost 6 bases and J 8 bases, leaving 22 bases between the germline ends. In germline, CDR1 is SNHLY, CDR2 FYNNEI. The CDR3 is 15 amino acids. CDR3 loop: CASRQNSQGFEEAFF. CDR3 bases: TGTGCCAGCAGGCAAAATTCACAGGGTTTTGAGGAAGCTTTCTTT.

The rearrangement uses TRBV14 and TRBJ1-2, with 7 bases aligning to TRBD1. The CDR3 contains 15 residues. J was trimmed by 6 bases and V by 5 bases; bases with no gene match: 12. Germline lookup yields CDR1 SGHDN and CDR2 FVKESK. CDR3 sequence: CASSDEDRYLDGYTF. The CDR3 region has the DNA TGTGCCAGCAGCGACGAGGACAGGTACCTCGATGGCTACACCTTC.

The chain couples TRBV14 to TRBJ1-6; no clear D gene. The V and J ends lost 0 bases and 4 bases respectively, with 7 bases between them. CDR3 length equals 15 residues. CDR1 SGHDN and CDR2 FVKESK come from the germline V gene. CDR3 in DNA: TGTGCCAGCAGCCAAGAGTCACAATATAATTCACCCCTCCACTTT. It translates to CASSQESQYNSPLHF.

J is TRBJ2-5 and V is TRBV5-1; 13 bases match TRBD2. V lost 0 bases, J lost 4 bases, and 6 bases stayed unmatched. Germline CDR1 and CDR2: SGHRS and YFSETQ. The CDR3 loop spans 17 amino acids. CDR3 amino acids: CASSLDGTSGMGETQYF. The CDR3 nucleotides are TGCGCCAGCAGCTTGGACGGGACTAGCGGGATGGGAGAGACCCAGTACTTC. Filled out from reference TRBV5-1 and TRBJ2-5, the complete variable domain reads KAGVTQTPRYLIKTRGQQVTLSCSPISGHRSVSWYQQTPGQGLQFLFEYFSETQRNKGNFPGRFSGRQFSNSRSEMNVSTLELGDSALYLCASSLDGTSGMGETQYFGPGTRLLVL.

V gene TRBV27 combines with J gene TRBJ1-1; D is unclear. V gave up 6 bases and J gave up 0 bases, with 8 bases separating them. The length of the CDR3 is 13 residues. The germline CDR1 and CDR2 sequences are MNHEY and SMNVEV (reference sequence). CDR3 DNA: TGTGCCAGCAGCCGACACATGAACACTGAAGCTTTCTTT. Its protein product is CASSRHMNTEAFF.

The rearrangement uses TRBV5-1 and TRBJ1-3; weak D call: TRBD1 (5 bases). The CDR3 totals 14 residues. V gave up 1 base and J gave up 5 bases, with 10 bases separating them. The V gene's germline CDR1 is SGHRS and CDR2 YFSETQ. The CDR3 region has the DNA TGCGCCAGCAGCTTGTGGACACCCCGAAACACCATATATTTT. Protein sequence: CASSLWTPRNTIYF.

The chain joins TRBV4-1 to TRBJ2-7; 7 nucleotides align to TRBD2. Germline assignment: CDR1 MGHRA and CDR2 YSYEKL. The CDR3 is 15 amino acids. The V segment lost 4 bases and the J segment 7 bases; nucleotides outside the gene matches: 13. In DNA, the CDR3 is TGCGCCAGCAGCCGCCAACTAGCGCAGATGGGGGAGCAGTACTTC. This gives the protein CASSRQLAQMGEQYF.

The chain recombines TRBV28 with TRBJ1-5; TRBD1 aligns across 9 bases. The CDR3 runs to 14 residues. The V and J ends lost 8 bases and 9 bases, in that order; junction bases with no gene match: 11. CDR1 is MDHEN, CDR2 SYDVKM, per germline. CDR3 region: CASDPDRGKGPQHF. As DNA, the CDR3 is TGTGCCAGCGACCCGGACAGGGGCAAAGGGCCCCAGCATTTT.